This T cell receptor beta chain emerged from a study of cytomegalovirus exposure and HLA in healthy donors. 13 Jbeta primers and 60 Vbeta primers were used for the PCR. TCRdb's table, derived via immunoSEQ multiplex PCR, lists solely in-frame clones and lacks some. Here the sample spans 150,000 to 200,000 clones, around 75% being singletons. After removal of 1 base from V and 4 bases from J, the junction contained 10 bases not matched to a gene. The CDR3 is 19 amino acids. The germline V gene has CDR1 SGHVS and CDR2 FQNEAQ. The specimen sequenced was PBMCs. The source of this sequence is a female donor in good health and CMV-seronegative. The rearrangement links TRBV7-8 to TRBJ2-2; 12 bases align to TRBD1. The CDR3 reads CASSLGWWDRGLGTGELFF. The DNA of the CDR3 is TGTGCCAGCAGCTTAGGATGGTGGGACAGGGGGCTGGGCACCGGGGAGCTGTTTTTT.